Each of the 21 T cell receptor beta chains below was sequenced from the same sample in a study of T cell repertoires in cytomegalovirus infection. TCRdb reanalysed the reads using MiXCR and keeps one entry per CDR3 protein. The sample has 200,000 to 300,000 distinct CDR3 sequences, about an eighth seen once; the top ten hold roughly 9.7%. Sequencing used PBMCs. These receptors were collected from a human donor in good health (CMV status not recorded). Some clones in this sample may be carry-over from other donors' samples.

This clonotype has ten or more counts. As DNA, the CDR3 is TGTGCCAGCAGCCATCCTCGGGGGGGCAACACCGGGGAGCTGTTTTTT. Protein product: CASSHPRGGNTGELFF. This chain connects TRBV7-2 to TRBJ2-2, with 8 positions matching TRBD2. Trimming at V came to 5 bases and at J to 2 bases, leaving 7 bases not matched to a gene. Germline lookup yields CDR1 SGHTA and CDR2 FQGNSA. The CDR3 runs to 16 residues.

This clonotype came up a few times. V gene TRBV7-9 combines with J gene TRBJ1-5; TRBD1 matches at 7 bases. CDR3 size: 15 residues. The V and J ends lost 1 base and 3 bases, in that order; junction bases with no gene match: 3. In germline, CDR1 is SEHNR, CDR2 FQNEAQ (reference sequence). For the CDR3, the DNA is TGTGCCAGCAGCTTAGGGGACAGCTTCAATCAGCCCCAGCATTTT. Translating gives CASSLGDSFNQPQHF.

This clonotype was found a few times. This chain connects TRBV20-1 to TRBJ2-2; possibly TRBD2 for D (6 bases). The CDR3 contains 14 residues. In germline, CDR1 is DFQATT, CDR2 SNEGSKA (reference sequence). V dropped 4 bases and J dropped 2 bases, with 11 bases sitting between them. CDR3 sequence: CSAIRDLNTGELFF. DNA for the CDR3: TGCAGTGCTATACGGGACTTAAACACCGGGGAGCTGTTTTTT.

The V and J genes are TRBV12-3 or TRBV12-4 and TRBJ1-2, with D perhaps TRBD1 (5 bases). The V and J ends lost 0 bases and 3 bases respectively, with 8 bases between them. The CDR3 covers 14 residues. The CDR3 sequence is CASSLARGYYGYTF. The DNA of the CDR3 is TGTGCCAGCAGTTTAGCGCGGGGCTACTATGGCTACACCTTC.

This clonotype was detected many times. This sequence joins TRBV6-2 or TRBV6-3 and TRBJ2-1; D gene unclear. CDR3 size: 13 residues. Germline V gives CDR1 MNHEY, CDR2 SVGEGT. V lost 2 bases and J 7 bases, leaving 9 bases between the germline ends. The CDR3 loop is CASSYGDGNEQFF. CDR3 nucleotide sequence: TGTGCCAGCAGTTACGGGGATGGGAATGAGCAGTTCTTC.

This clonotype has at least ten counts. J is TRBJ2-6 and V is TRBV19; D not certain. Germline loops: CDR1 LNHDA, CDR2 SQIVND (reference sequence). Between the trimmed V and J ends, which lost 3 bases and 4 bases, there was a span of 4 bases. CDR3 length equals 13 residues. The CDR3 DNA follows: TGTGCCAGTAGTATCTTCGGGGCCAACGTCCTGACTTTC. Translated: CASSIFGANVLTF.

This clonotype was observed a handful of times. This chain uses TRBV2 with TRBJ2-5; D is undetermined. V was clipped by 3 bases and J by 9 bases, with 14 bases between them. This CDR3 has 13 amino acids. Germline V CDR1 and CDR2: SNHLY, FYNNEI. CDR3 nucleotides: TGTGCCAGCAGTGATGGTCAGAATGGAGCCCAGTACTTC. Protein product: CASSDGQNGAQYF. Filled out from reference TRBV2 and TRBJ2-5, the complete variable domain reads EPEVTQTPSHQVTQMGQEVILRCVPISNHLYFYWYRQILGQKVEFLVSFYNNEISEKSEIFDDQFSVERPDGSNFTLKIRSTKLEDSAMYFCASSDGQNGAQYFGPGTRLLVL.

This clonotype was seen at least ten times. V is TRBV19 and J is TRBJ1-1; TRBD1 is a possible D gene (6 bases). This CDR3 comprises 15 residues. V was pared by 5 bases and J by 0 bases, with 13 bases between. Germline CDR1 and CDR2: LNHDA and SQIVND (reference sequence). CDR3 region: CASSLDSTMNTEAFF. As DNA, the CDR3 is TGTGCCAGTAGTCTGGACAGTACAATGAACACTGAAGCTTTCTTT.

CDR3 sequence: CSALQDTYEQYF. The CDR3 DNA follows: TGCAGTGCATTACAGGATACCTACGAGCAGTACTTC. The chain uses TRBV20-1 and TRBJ2-7; TRBD1 might be the D (5 bases). The germline gives CDR1 DFQATT, CDR2 SNEGSKA (reference sequence). CDR3 length: 12 residues. V was cut by 6 bases and J by 2 bases, with 11 bases left in between.

This clonotype came up many times. The gene calls are TRBV7-2 and TRBJ1-2; D not certain. Germline V gives CDR1 SGHTA, CDR2 FQGNSA. Trimming left V 1 base short and J 14 bases short, with 14 bases between. This CDR3 is built from 12 residues. CDR3 sequence: CASSLVGVEITF. Written as DNA, the CDR3 is TGTGCCAGCAGCTTAGTTGGGGTGGAGATTACCTTC.

This clonotype has ten or more counts. V gene TRBV7-2 combines with J gene TRBJ2-7, with a weak D call TRBD2 (6 bases). CDR1 and CDR2 (germline): SGHTA, FQGNSA. The V and J ends lost 3 bases and 2 bases respectively, with 20 bases between them. This CDR3 is built from 17 residues. This chain's CDR3 is CASSLLSGPLRTYEQYF. DNA of the CDR3: TGTGCCAGCAGCTTGTTAAGCGGGCCCCTAAGAACCTACGAGCAGTACTTC.

This clonotype showed up just a few times. The chain joins TRBV12-3 or TRBV12-4 to TRBJ1-1, with 9 bases fitting TRBD1. The CDR3 totals 14 residues. Unmatched junction bases numbered 0, after V lost 4 bases and J lost 0 bases. This CDR3 reads CASSWDRVNTEAFF. DNA of the CDR3: TGTGCCAGCAGTTGGGACAGGGTGAACACTGAAGCTTTCTTT.

At least ten counts were recorded for this clonotype. The chain is built from TRBV7-9 and TRBJ2-3; no clear D. CDR3 length: 15 amino acids. V was shortened by 1 base and J by 3 bases, with 11 bases between the two germline ends. The germline V gene encodes CDR1 SEHNR and CDR2 FQNEAQ (reference sequence). In DNA, the CDR3 is TGTGCCAGCAGCTTAGGGTGGGCTCAGACAGATACGCAGTATTTT. This gives the protein CASSLGWAQTDTQYF.

This clonotype was observed a handful of times. The chain has TRBV29-1 and TRBJ2-5, with 9 bases identical to TRBD1. V trimming: 7 bases; J trimming: 7 bases; junction bases outside the gene matches: 13. CDR1 and CDR2 from the germline V gene are SQVTM and ANQGSEA. The CDR3 covers 14 residues. In DNA, the CDR3 is TGCAGCGCCGACCAACCGGGACAGGGAAGGACCCAGTACTTC. Its protein is CSADQPGQGRTQYF.

The chain is built from TRBV29-1 and TRBJ2-2; possible D gene TRBD1, 6 bases. Germline-derived CDR1 and CDR2 are SQVTM and ANQGSEA. This CDR3 is built from 13 residues. The CDR3, as DNA: TGCACAACGACGGACAGTGGGACCGGGGAGCTGTTTTTT. Its protein is CTTTDSGTGELFF.

This clonotype was counted ten times or more. The gene calls are TRBV4-2 and TRBJ2-3; D is unresolved. The germline V gene has CDR1 LGHNA and CDR2 YNFKEQ. Trimming took off 1 base at V and 2 bases at J, with 10 bases between the two ends. This CDR3 contains 15 residues. The CDR3 is CASSQAESFTDTQYF. CDR3 bases: TGTGCCAGCAGCCAAGCCGAAAGTTTCACAGATACGCAGTATTTT.

CDR3 nucleotide sequence: TGCGCCAGCAGGACCGGGACTAGCTTCTTTGGGGATGAGCAGTTCTTC. It translates to CASRTGTSFFGDEQFF. The chain joins TRBV5-1 to TRBJ2-1, with TRBD2 matching 9 bases. Unmatched junction bases numbered 14, after V lost 5 bases and J lost 8 bases. Germline V gene lookup returns CDR1 SGHRS and CDR2 YFSETQ. The CDR3 covers 16 residues.

This chain joins TRBV29-1 and TRBJ1-1; possibly TRBD1 for D (5 bases). Trimming left V 0 bases short and J 8 bases short, with 19 bases between. The V gene's germline CDR1 is SQVTM and CDR2 ANQGSEA. There are 15 residues in the CDR3. CDR3: CSVEDLHFLGVEAFF. DNA for the CDR3: TGCAGCGTTGAAGATCTCCACTTTCTGGGGGTCGAAGCTTTCTTT.

V and J are TRBV6-2 or TRBV6-3 and TRBJ2-5, with D tentatively TRBD2 (6 bases). CDR3 length: 15 amino acids. CDR1 is MNHEY and CDR2 is SVGEGT in the germline V gene. The V gene lost 7 bases and the J gene lost 5 bases, with 20 bases spanning the gap. CDR3 DNA: TGTGCCAGCACCGCCAGCGGGTCATCCAGGGAGACCCAGTACTTC. The encoded protein is CASTASGSSRETQYF.

This clonotype was observed a few times. The V and J genes are TRBV20-1 and TRBJ2-7; 7 bases are a match to TRBD1. Germline V gene sequence: CDR1 DFQATT, CDR2 SNEGSKA (reference sequence). The CDR3 totals 13 residues. After removal of 7 bases from V and 0 bases from J, the junction contained 6 bases not matched to a gene. The CDR3 region has the DNA TGCAGTGGAAGTAAGGGGGCCTCCTACGAGCAGTACTTC. The encoded protein is CSGSKGASYEQYF.

This clonotype showed up just a few times. The rearrangement links TRBV28 to TRBJ2-5; D uncertain. CDR3 length equals 11 residues. From germline, CDR1 is MDHEN and CDR2 SYDVKM. The V end lost 7 bases, the J end lost 4 bases, and 7 bases lay between the germline ends. Here the CDR3 DNA reads TGTGCCAGCAAGATACTAGAGACCCAGTACTTC. Its translation is CASKILETQYF.